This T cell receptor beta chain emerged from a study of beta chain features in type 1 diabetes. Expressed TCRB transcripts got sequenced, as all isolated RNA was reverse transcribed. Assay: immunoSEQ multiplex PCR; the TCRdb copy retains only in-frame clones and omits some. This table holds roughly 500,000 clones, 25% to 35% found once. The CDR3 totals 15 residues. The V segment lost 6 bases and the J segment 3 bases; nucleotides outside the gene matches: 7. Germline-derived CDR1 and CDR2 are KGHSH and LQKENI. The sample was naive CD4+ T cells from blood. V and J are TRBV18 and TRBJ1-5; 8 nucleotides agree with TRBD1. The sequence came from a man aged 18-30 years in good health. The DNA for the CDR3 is TGTGCCAGCTCTGAGGGACAGGTTTACAATCAGCCCCAGCATTTT. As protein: CASSEGQVYNQPQHF.